Sequencing of this T cell receptor beta chain was carried out in a study of blood T cell repertoires in COVID-19. Study overall: The United States, Italy and Spain were the sources of the acute and convalescent COVID-19 samples. Nucleic acid was either cDNA or gDNA, and it came from T cells, B-cell-depleted T cells, or PBMCs.

Methods used by the authors: From reference gene primer amplification, estimates of nucleated cell counts were derived. The method was immunoSEQ multiplex PCR; TCRdb's version includes in-frame clones alone and lacks a portion of them. V and J calls and clone size come straight from that table; D and trimming were deduced from the DNA. The sample lists roughly 56,000 clones, 65% to 90% occurring once. V was clipped by 6 bases and J by 0 bases; unmatched bases: 0. The CDR3 length is 14 residues. The germline V gene encodes CDR1 MDHEN and CDR2 SYDVKM. The sample taken for sequencing was peripheral blood. The J gene is TRBJ2-1, the V gene TRBV28, with 9 nucleotides matching TRBD2. The sequence was obtained from a human donor in a cohort sampled during active COVID-19. CDR3 region: CASRAGGSYNEQFF. Here the CDR3 DNA reads TGTGCCAGCAGAGCGGGAGGCTCCTACAATGAGCAGTTCTTC.